Presented here are 7 T cell receptor beta chains from one specimen sequenced in a study of CD8+ T cells in alopecia areata. Investigators isolated RNA and reverse transcribed it into cDNA to act as the sequencing template. Some clones are missing from TCRdb's copy, which holds only in-frame ones; the method was immunoSEQ multiplex PCR. The table lists about 42,000 clones, less than 70% of them singletons. Treatment indicated: oral pan-JAK inhibitor, 5-10 mg twice daily. The specimen was CD8+ T cells sorted from blood, collected at week 4, from a patient treated with tofacitinib. The receptors were sampled from a human donor with alopecia areata.

This clone turned up a few times. The gene calls are TRBV7-2 and TRBJ2-1; a weak D match, TRBD1 (5 bases). This CDR3 is 14 amino acids long. The ends were cut back, 1 base at V and 9 bases at J, with 13 bases in the middle. Germline V gives CDR1 SGHTA, CDR2 FQGNSA. This CDR3 is CASSLGLGVSEQFF. The CDR3 nucleotides read TGTGCCAGCAGCTTAGGGTTAGGGGTTAGTGAGCAGTTCTTC. Using reference TRBV7-2 and TRBJ2-1 for the parts outside the CDR3, the full variable domain is GAGVSQSPSNKVTEKGKDVELRCDPISGHTALYWYRQSLGQGLEFLIYFQGNSAPDKSGLPSDRFSAERTGGSVSTLTIQRTQQEDSAVYLCASSLGLGVSEQFFGPGTRLTVL.

This chain links TRBV27 with TRBJ2-1, with D unclear. Trimming cost V 3 bases and J 2 bases, with 5 bases left between them. Per the germline V gene, CDR1 is MNHEY and CDR2 is SMNVEV (reference sequence). The CDR3 has 13 amino acids. Here the CDR3 DNA reads TGTGCCAGCAGTTTGAACACCTACAATGAGCAGTTCTTC. This codes for CASSLNTYNEQFF.

The chain joins TRBV19 to TRBJ1-5, with 8 bases fitting TRBD1. The CDR3 consists of 12 residues. Trimming cost V 8 bases and J 5 bases; bases outside gene matches: 2. CDR1 LNHDA and CDR2 SQIVND come from the germline V gene (reference sequence). The chain's CDR3 is CASETGDQPQHF. The DNA for the CDR3 is TGTGCCAGTGAGACAGGGGATCAGCCCCAGCATTTT.

The V call is TRBV29-1, the J call TRBJ2-3; D may be TRBD2 (7 bases). The germline gives CDR1 SQVTM, CDR2 ANQGSEA. The ends were cut back, 4 bases at V and 4 bases at J, with 12 bases in the middle. There are 13 residues in the CDR3. Written as DNA, the CDR3 is TGCAGCGTTGCGGGGGGCGACGCAGATACGCAGTATTTT. Translated, it gives CSVAGGDADTQYF.

The chain employs TRBV30 and TRBJ1-2; maybe TRBD1 (6 bases). This CDR3 spans 12 amino acids. Trimming removed 7 bases from V and 8 bases from J, with 17 bases in between. CDR1 and CDR2 (germline): GTSNPN, SVGIG (reference sequence). This CDR3 is CALNDRSEGYTF. The CDR3 DNA sequence: TGTGCCTTAAACGACAGGTCGGAGGGCTACACCTTC.

The rearrangement uses TRBV6-5 and TRBJ2-7; D not resolved. Germline assignment: CDR1 MNHEY and CDR2 SVGAGI. The CDR3 covers 11 residues. Between the trimmed V and J ends, which lost 6 bases and 0 bases, there was a span of 3 bases. The CDR3 region is CASSDSYEQYF. CDR3 nucleotides: TGTGCCAGCAGCGACTCCTACGAGCAGTACTTC.

The CDR3, as DNA: TGCGCCAGCAGCCAAGGGGGTAACACTGAAGCTTTCTTT. Translating it yields CASSQGGNTEAFF. The chain employs TRBV4-3 and TRBJ1-1, with D unresolved. The germline V and J ends were trimmed by 1 base and 2 bases, with 5 bases remaining between them. There are 13 residues in the CDR3. In germline, CDR1 is LGHNA, CDR2 YSLEER.